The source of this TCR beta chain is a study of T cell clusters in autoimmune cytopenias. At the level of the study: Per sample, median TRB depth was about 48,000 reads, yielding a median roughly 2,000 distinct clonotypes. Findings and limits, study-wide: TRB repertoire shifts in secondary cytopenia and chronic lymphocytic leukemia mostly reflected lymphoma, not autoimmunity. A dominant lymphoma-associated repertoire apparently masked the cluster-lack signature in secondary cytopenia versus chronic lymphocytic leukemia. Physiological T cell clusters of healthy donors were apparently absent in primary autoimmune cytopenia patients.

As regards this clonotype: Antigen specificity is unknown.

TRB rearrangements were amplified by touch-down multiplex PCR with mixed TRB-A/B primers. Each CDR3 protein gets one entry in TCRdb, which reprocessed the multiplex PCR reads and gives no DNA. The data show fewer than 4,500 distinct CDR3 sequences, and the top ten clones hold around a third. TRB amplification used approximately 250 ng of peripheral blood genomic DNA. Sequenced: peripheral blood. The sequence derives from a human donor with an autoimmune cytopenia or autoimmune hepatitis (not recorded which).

The CDR3 loop is CASRDSLAKNIQYF. The J gene is TRBJ2-4, the V gene TRBV12-3 or TRBV12-4; TCRdb's D call, TRBD2, is unchecked because there is no DNA. This CDR3 comprises 14 residues.